This TCR beta chain was obtained from a study of cytomegalovirus exposure and HLA in healthy donors. The PCR was carried out with 60 Vbeta primers and 13 Jbeta primers. Libraries were prepared by immunoSEQ multiplex PCR; TCRdb keeps only in-frame clonotypes and omits some of them. The table lists 140,000 or so clones, approximately 79% of them singletons. Study results and caveats: Productive rates of about 87% or about 30% were seen for most TCR beta V segments in an earlier analysis.

The V gene end was trimmed by 4 bases and the J gene end by 2 bases; junction bases not matched to a gene: 5. This CDR3 comprises 16 residues. Germline values: CDR1 MRHNA, CDR2 SNTAGT. In this sample, this clone turned up once. The antigen is not known. The TCR sequence derives from a woman between 25 and 40 years old in good health and CMV-seronegative. This sequence joins TRBV6-4 and TRBJ2-6, with 7 positions matching TRBD1. The sample consisted of PBMCs. The CDR3 loop reads CASSALQGTGANVLTF. For the CDR3, the DNA is TGTGCCAGCAGTGCCCTACAGGGGACTGGGGCCAACGTCCTGACTTTC.